One sample yielded the 14 T cell receptor beta chains listed below, sequenced in a study of human T cells and chemical hapten exposure (dated by TCRdb to the early 2020s). Libraries were constructed by RACE. Sequenced using a NextSeq 500. TCRdb redid the processing of the public reads, applying fastp at Q25 and MiXCR, and retained in-frame beta chains. Every entry covers one CDR3 protein and lists the most common genes and DNA from its rows. The sample profile shows 50,000 or so distinct CDR3 sequences; roughly 10% of them were found once. The ten largest clones capture around a sixth of the sample. The intended sense of this specimen's time point label: patch test 3, about 24 weeks after DPC sensitization. The intended sense of this specimen's treatment or condition label: therapeutic diphenylcyclopropenone sensitization with weekly scalp DPC. The sample consisted of whole blood, taken in connection with sensitization to the hapten diphenylcyclopropenone (DPC). The receptors shown here come from a woman between 40 and 55 years old with alopecia areata. Some clones in this sample may be carry-over from other donors' samples.

Only a few counts were recorded for this clonotype. This chain uses TRBV7-6 with TRBJ2-1; TRBD2 aligns across 7 bases. Germline V lookup: CDR1 SGHVS, CDR2 FNYEAQ. V lost 0 bases and J lost 0; bases outside the gene matches: 5. The CDR3 extends over 17 amino acids. CDR3 sequence: CASSLASSGVSYNEQFF. The DNA of the CDR3 is TGTGCCAGCAGCTTAGCATCCAGCGGGGTCTCCTACAATGAGCAGTTCTTC.

In this sample, this clonotype turned up many times. V gene TRBV5-4 combines with J gene TRBJ2-7; TRBD1 aligns across 10 bases. With 3 bases clipped from V and 2 bases from J, the junction kept 2 bases outside the gene matches. CDR1 is SGHNT, CDR2 YYREEE, per germline (reference sequence). This CDR3 has 14 residues. CDR3 loop: CASSYGTGAYEQYF. The CDR3 DNA reads as TGTGCCAGCAGCTACGGGACAGGGGCCTACGAGCAGTACTTC.

This clonotype was recorded at least ten times. This chain connects TRBV2 to TRBJ1-5; D uncertain. Germline V gene sequence: CDR1 SNHLY, CDR2 FYNNEI. The CDR3 has 15 amino acids. Trimming removed 6 bases from V and 0 bases from J, with 12 bases in between. In nucleotides, the CDR3 is TGTGCCAGCAGCCCGAGAGTAGATAGCAATCAGCCCCAGCATTTT. Amino acids: CASSPRVDSNQPQHF.

The chain uses TRBV20-1 and TRBJ2-2, with D maybe TRBD1 (7 bases). The CDR3 extends over 16 amino acids. Germline V CDR1 and CDR2: DFQATT, SNEGSKA (reference sequence). The V and J ends lost 0 bases and 3 bases respectively, with 14 bases between them. CDR3 in amino acids: CSAREEGAGDTGELFF. The CDR3 nucleotides are TGCAGTGCTAGAGAGGAGGGGGCTGGGGACACCGGGGAGCTGTTTTTT.

The table lists this clonotype with many counts. The rearrangement uses TRBV6-2 or TRBV6-3 and TRBJ2-2; no firm D call. V lost 2 bases, J lost 5 bases, and 6 bases lay in between. Germline V gives CDR1 MNHEY, CDR2 SVGEGT. This CDR3 contains 13 residues. The DNA of the CDR3 is TGTGCCAGCAGTTACCAGGAAACCGGGGAGCTGTTTTTT. Translated, it gives CASSYQETGELFF.

This clonotype showed up just a few times. The gene calls are TRBV5-1 and TRBJ1-2, with a possible D match to TRBD1 (5 bases). Germline V gives CDR1 SGHRS, CDR2 YFSETQ. This CDR3 has 18 residues. With 4 bases removed from V and 0 bases from J, the gap between germline ends came to 22 bases. The CDR3 is CASSPTGAGRIANYGYTF. In DNA, the CDR3 is TGCGCCAGCAGCCCCACAGGCGCGGGACGGATAGCTAACTATGGCTACACCTTC.

This clonotype was detected a few times. The V and J genes are TRBV7-9 and TRBJ2-5; D is possibly TRBD1 (6 bases). Trimming took 5 bases from V and 4 from J, leaving 17 bases between them. The CDR3 has 15 residues. The V gene's germline CDR1 is SEHNR and CDR2 FQNEAQ (reference sequence). CDR3 sequence (DNA): TGTGCCAGCAGCGCCGAACAGGGCGGGCTAGAGACCCAGTACTTC. This gives the protein CASSAEQGGLETQYF.

The J gene is TRBJ1-5, the V gene TRBV20-1; unclear D gene. The length of the CDR3 is 15 residues. The ends were cut back, 0 bases at V and 3 bases at J, with 12 bases in the middle. Per germline, CDR1 DFQATT and CDR2 SNEGSKA (reference sequence). The CDR3, as DNA: TGCAGTGCTAGAGAGACCCAAGTCCTCAATCAGCCCCAGCATTTT. Encoded protein: CSARETQVLNQPQHF.

This chain uses TRBV4-1 with TRBJ1-3, with 7 bases that match TRBD1. Germline CDR1 is MGHRA and CDR2 is YSYEKL. V dropped 4 bases and J dropped 3; count of bases not matched to a gene: 6. The length of the CDR3 is 15 residues. This CDR3 reads CASSPTRDSGNTIYF. For the CDR3, the DNA is TGCGCCAGCAGCCCGACCCGGGACAGTGGAAACACCATATATTTT.

This clonotype was detected ten times or more. V and J are TRBV7-3 and TRBJ1-5, with D possibly matching TRBD1 (6 bases). The CDR3 is 13 amino acids. Deletions cut 6 bases from V and 4 bases from J, with 10 bases between. CDR1 is SGHTA and CDR2 is FQGTGA in the germline V gene. CDR3 residues: CASSRGSNQPQHF. In DNA, the CDR3 is TGTGCCAGCAGTAGGGGGTCGAATCAGCCCCAGCATTTT.

The chain has TRBV3-1 and TRBJ1-5; D unresolved. V dropped 0 bases and J dropped 5 bases, with 20 bases sitting between them. From germline, CDR1 is LGHDT and CDR2 YNNKEL (reference sequence). The CDR3 covers 18 residues. The CDR3 nucleotides are TGTGCCAGCAGCCAAGAAAACGCCGGCCGGGGAGGTTATCAGCCCCAGCATTTT. Translated, it gives CASSQENAGRGGYQPQHF.

This clonotype was detected only a few times. The rearrangement links TRBV7-6 to TRBJ2-7; 7 nucleotides agree with TRBD2. With 5 bases clipped from V and 6 bases from J, the junction kept 7 bases outside the gene matches. CDR1 is SGHVS and CDR2 is FNYEAQ in the germline V gene. This CDR3 comprises 13 residues. The CDR3 coding sequence is TGTGCCAGCAGCCCAAGTTGGGGGGGCGAGCAGTACTTC. It translates to CASSPSWGGEQYF.

The chain is built from TRBV11-2 and TRBJ2-5; 7 positions match TRBD1. The junction had 2 bases not matched to a gene; V was cut back by 7 bases and J by 0 bases. This CDR3 region has 13 residues. Germline V lookup: CDR1 SGHAT, CDR2 FQNNGV. The CDR3 DNA reads as TGTGCCAGCACGGGACAGAACCAAGAGACCCAGTACTTC. Protein: CASTGQNQETQYF.

The chain recombines TRBV10-3 with TRBJ2-3; D remains unclear. V lost 7 bases, J lost 7 bases, and 18 bases lay in between. CDR1 is ENHRY, CDR2 SYGVKD, per germline. CDR3 length: 14 amino acids. This CDR3 reads CAITVQGHTNTQYF. The CDR3 DNA reads TGTGCCATCACCGTACAAGGCCACACCAATACGCAGTATTTT.